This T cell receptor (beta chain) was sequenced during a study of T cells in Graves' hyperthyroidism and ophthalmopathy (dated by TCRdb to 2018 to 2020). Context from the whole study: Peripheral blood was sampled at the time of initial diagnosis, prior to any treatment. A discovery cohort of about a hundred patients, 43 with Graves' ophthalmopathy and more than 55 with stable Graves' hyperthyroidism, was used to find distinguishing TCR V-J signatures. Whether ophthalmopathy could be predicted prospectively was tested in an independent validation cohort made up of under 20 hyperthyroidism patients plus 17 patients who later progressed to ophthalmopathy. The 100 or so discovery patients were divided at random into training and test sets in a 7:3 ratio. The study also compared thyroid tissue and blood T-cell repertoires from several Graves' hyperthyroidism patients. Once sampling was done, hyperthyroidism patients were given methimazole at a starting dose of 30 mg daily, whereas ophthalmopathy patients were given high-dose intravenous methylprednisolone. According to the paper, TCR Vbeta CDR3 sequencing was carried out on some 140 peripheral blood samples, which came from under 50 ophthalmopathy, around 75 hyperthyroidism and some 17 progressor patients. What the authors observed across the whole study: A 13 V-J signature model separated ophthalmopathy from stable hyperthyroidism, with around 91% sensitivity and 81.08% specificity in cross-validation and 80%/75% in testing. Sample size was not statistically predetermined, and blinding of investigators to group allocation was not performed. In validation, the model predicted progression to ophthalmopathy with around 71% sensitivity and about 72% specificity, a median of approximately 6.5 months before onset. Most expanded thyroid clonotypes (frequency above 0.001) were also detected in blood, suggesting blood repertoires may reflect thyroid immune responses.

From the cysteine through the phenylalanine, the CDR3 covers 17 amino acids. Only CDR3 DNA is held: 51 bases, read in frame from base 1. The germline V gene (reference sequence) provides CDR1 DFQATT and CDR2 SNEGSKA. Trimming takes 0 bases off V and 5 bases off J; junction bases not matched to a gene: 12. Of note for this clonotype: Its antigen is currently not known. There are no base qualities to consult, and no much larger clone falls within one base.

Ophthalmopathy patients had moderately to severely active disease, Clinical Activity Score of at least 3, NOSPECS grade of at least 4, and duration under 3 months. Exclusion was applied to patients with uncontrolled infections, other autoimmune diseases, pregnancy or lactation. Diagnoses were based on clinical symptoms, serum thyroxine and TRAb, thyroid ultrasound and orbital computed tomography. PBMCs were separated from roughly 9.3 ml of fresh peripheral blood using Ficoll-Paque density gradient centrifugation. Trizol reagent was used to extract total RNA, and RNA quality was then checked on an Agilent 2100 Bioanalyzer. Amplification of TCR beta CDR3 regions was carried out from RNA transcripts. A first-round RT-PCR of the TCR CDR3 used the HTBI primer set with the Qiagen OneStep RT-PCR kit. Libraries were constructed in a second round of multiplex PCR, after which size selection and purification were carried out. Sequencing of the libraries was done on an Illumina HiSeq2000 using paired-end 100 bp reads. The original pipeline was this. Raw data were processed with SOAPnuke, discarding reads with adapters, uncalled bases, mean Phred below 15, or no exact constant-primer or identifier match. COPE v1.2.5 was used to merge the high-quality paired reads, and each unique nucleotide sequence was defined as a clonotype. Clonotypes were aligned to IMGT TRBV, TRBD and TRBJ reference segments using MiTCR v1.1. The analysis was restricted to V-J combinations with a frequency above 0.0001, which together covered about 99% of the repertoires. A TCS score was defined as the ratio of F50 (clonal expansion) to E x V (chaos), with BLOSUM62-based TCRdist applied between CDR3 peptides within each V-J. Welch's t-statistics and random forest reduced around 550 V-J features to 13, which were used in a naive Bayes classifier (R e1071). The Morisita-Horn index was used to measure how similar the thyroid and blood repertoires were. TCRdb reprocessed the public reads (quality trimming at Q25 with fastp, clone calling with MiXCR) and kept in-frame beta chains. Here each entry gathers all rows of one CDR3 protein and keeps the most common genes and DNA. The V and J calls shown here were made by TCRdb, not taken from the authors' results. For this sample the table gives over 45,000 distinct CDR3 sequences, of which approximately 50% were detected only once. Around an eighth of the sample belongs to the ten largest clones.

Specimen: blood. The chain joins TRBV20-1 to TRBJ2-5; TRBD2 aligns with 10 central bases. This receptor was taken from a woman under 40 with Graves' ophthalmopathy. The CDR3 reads CSAREVRSGRGGETQYF. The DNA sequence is TGCAGTGCTAGAGAGGTTAGGAGCGGGAGGGGCGGCGAGACCCAGTACTTC.